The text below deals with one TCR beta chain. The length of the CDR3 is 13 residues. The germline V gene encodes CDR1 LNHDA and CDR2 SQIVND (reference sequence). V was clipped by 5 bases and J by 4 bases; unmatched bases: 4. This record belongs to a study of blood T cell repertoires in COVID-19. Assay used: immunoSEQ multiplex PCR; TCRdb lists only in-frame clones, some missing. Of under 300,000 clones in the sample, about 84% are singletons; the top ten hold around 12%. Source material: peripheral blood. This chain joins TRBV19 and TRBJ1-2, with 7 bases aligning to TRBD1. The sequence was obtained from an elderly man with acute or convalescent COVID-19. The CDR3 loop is CASSDRAAYGYTF. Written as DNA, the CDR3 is TGTGCCAGTAGTGACAGGGCGGCCTATGGCTACACCTTC.